This T cell receptor (beta chain) was obtained from a study of shared clonotypes between healthy human individuals. The assay was immunoSEQ multiplex PCR, and TCRdb's table has in-frame clones only and misses some. This table holds approximately 1.5 million clones, 95% to 99% found once. This clone was observed a single time. Germline CDR1 and CDR2: SEHNR and FQNEAQ (reference sequence). CDR3 length: 14 residues. The V end was cut by 3 bases, the J end by 5 bases, with 13 bases between. The source material was naive CD4+ T cells sorted from blood. Subset reported: CD45RA+ positively selected. The rearrangement uses TRBV7-9 and TRBJ1-2; D not resolved. This TCR came from a man aged 30-40 years in good health. DNA of the CDR3: TGTGCCAGCAGCTTGGATTCTGCGGGGTATGGCTACACCTTC. It is translated as CASSLDSAGYGYTF.